This section outlines one TCR beta chain sequence together with its context. Its antigen is currently not known. No base quality information exists; no much larger clone differs at one position. This sample stems from a study of T cells in Graves' hyperthyroidism and ophthalmopathy (dated by TCRdb to between 2018 and 2021). Study-level background: Peripheral blood was sampled at the time of initial diagnosis, prior to any treatment. The roughly 100 discovery patients were randomly split 7:3 into training and test sets. Prospective prediction of ophthalmopathy was tested in an independent validation cohort of fewer than 20 hyperthyroidism patients and around 16 patients who later progressed to ophthalmopathy. After sampling, hyperthyroidism patients received methimazole starting at 30 mg daily, and ophthalmopathy patients received high-dose intravenous methylprednisolone. TCR Vbeta CDR3 sequencing of 135 peripheral blood samples (43 ophthalmopathy, around 80 hyperthyroidism and roughly 17 progressor patients) is reported in the paper. Thyroid tissue and blood T-cell repertoires from about 6 Graves' hyperthyroidism patients were also compared in the study. A discovery cohort of about 95 patients, 43 with Graves' ophthalmopathy and under 60 with stable Graves' hyperthyroidism, was used to find distinguishing TCR V-J signatures. What the work shows at the level of the full study, not this receptor alone: In cross-validation, a model built on a 13 V-J signature told ophthalmopathy apart from stable hyperthyroidism with under 90% sensitivity and around 83% specificity, and in testing the same model reached 80%/75%. Sample size was not statistically predetermined, and investigators were not blinded to group allocation. Most expanded thyroid clonotypes (frequency above 0.001) were also detected in blood, suggesting blood repertoires may reflect thyroid immune responses. In validation, the model predicted progression to ophthalmopathy a median of roughly six months before onset, with approximately 68% sensitivity and 72.22% specificity.

In the ophthalmopathy patients, disease was moderately to severely active, with a Clinical Activity Score of 3 or more, a NOSPECS grade of 4 or more, and a duration of less than 3 months. The study excluded patients with uncontrolled infections, other autoimmune diseases, pregnancy or lactation. Diagnoses were based on clinical symptoms, serum thyroxine and TRAb, thyroid ultrasound and orbital computed tomography. Ficoll-Paque density gradient centrifugation was used to isolate PBMCs from about 9 ml of fresh peripheral blood. Trizol reagent was used to extract total RNA, and RNA quality was then checked on an Agilent 2100 Bioanalyzer. The trim is 6 bases for V and 6 bases for J, with a gap of 18 bases between the germline ends. The CDR3 runs 14 residues from the cysteine to the phenylalanine. The sequence is cut down to CDR3 DNA, 42 bases in frame from base 1. The germline V gene gives CDR1 as MNHNS and CDR2 as SASEGT.

The TCR beta CDR3 regions were amplified from RNA transcripts. The TCR CDR3 was subjected to a first round of RT-PCR using the HTBI primer set and the Qiagen OneStep RT-PCR kit. Libraries were constructed in a second round of multiplex PCR, after which size selection and purification were performed. The libraries were sequenced on an Illumina HiSeq2000 using paired-end 100 bp reads. As for the authors' bioinformatics: SOAPnuke was used to process the raw data, removing reads that contained adapters or uncalled bases, had a mean Phred below 15, or lacked an exact match to the constant primer or identifier. COPE v1.2.5 was used to merge the high-quality paired reads, and each unique nucleotide sequence was defined as a clonotype. Clonotypes were aligned to IMGT TRBV, TRBD and TRBJ reference segments using MiTCR v1.1. Analysis was restricted to V-J combinations with a frequency above 0.0001, which covered over 98% of repertoires. A TCS score was defined as the ratio of F50 (clonal expansion) to E x V (chaos), with BLOSUM62-based TCRdist applied between CDR3 peptides within each V-J. Welch's t-statistics and random forest reduced just over 500 V-J features to 13, which were used in a naive Bayes classifier (R e1071). TCRdb trimmed public reads at Q25 via fastp, called clones via MiXCR and kept in-frame beta chains. Records with the same CDR3 protein are collapsed into one entry carrying the most frequent genes and DNA. These V and J calls originate from TCRdb's pipeline instead of the authors' own analysis. Across this sample there are under 400,000 distinct CDR3 sequences, with roughly 15% seen only once. The leading ten clones occupy about 21% of the sample.

The rearrangement combines TRBV6-1 with TRBJ2-7, and perhaps TRBD1 as D gene, on 6 matching bases. The source of this sequence is a woman between 55 and 75 years old with Graves' ophthalmopathy. The specimen sequenced was blood. The CDR3 in this case is CASSRRGQSPEQYF. The nucleotide sequence is TGTGCCAGCAGCCGAAGAGGACAGTCGCCCGAGCAGTACTTC.